In its sample, the clone carrying this TCR beta chain was seen many times. This entry comes from a study of spatial heterogeneity in lung cancer. Time point in this sample: sample taken at primary tumor resection. The donors, 60 to 80 patients with untreated early-stage non-small cell lung cancer, provided the samples. The germline gives CDR1 DFQATT, CDR2 SNEGSKA (reference sequence). The V gene end was trimmed by 3 bases and the J gene end by 2 bases; junction bases not matched to a gene: 8. The CDR3 contains 15 residues. Every TCR cDNA molecule bore its own unique molecular identifier. MiXCR, run by TCRdb on the 5' RACE reads, gives a single entry per CDR3 protein. The table shows 6,500 to 9,000 distinct CDR3 sequences, with 8.6% occurring only once.

The gene calls are TRBV20-1 and TRBJ2-3; 7 nucleotides match TRBD1. The clonotype originates from a male donor with early-stage non-small cell lung cancer. This sample comprised PBMCs, obtained at surgery. CDR3 DNA sequence: TGCAGTGCTAGCGCGACAGGGCTTAACACAGATACGCAGTATTTT. This translates into CSASATGLNTDTQYF.